This TCR beta chain appears in the sequencing data of a study of T-cell memory formation after mild COVID-19. Turning to the study itself: Each donor largely had its own TCR clusters. General observations from the study: Memory sampled before infection contained some responding clones, suggesting cross-reactive memory joined.

Each CDR3 protein is one row after TCRdb ran MiXCR on the 5' RACE reads. This sample has tens of thousands of distinct CDR3 sequences, with approximately 6.5% found just once. Note on this clonotype: Its antigen is undetermined.

The CDR3 runs to 14 residues. V dropped 10 bases and J dropped 4; count of bases not matched to a gene: 11. CDR1 is ENHRY, CDR2 SYGVKD, per germline. The sequence was obtained from an adult who had mild COVID-19 (a few samples of this study predate the infection). Cell type and time point are not known. Material for sequencing was PBMCs or a T cell subset sorted from them (not recorded which). The rearrangement links TRBV10-3 to TRBJ2-3; 7 nucleotides match TRBD2. For the CDR3, the DNA is TGTGCCAGCTACGCCGGGAGGCAGGCAGATACGCAGTATTTT. This sequence encodes CASYAGRQADTQYF.